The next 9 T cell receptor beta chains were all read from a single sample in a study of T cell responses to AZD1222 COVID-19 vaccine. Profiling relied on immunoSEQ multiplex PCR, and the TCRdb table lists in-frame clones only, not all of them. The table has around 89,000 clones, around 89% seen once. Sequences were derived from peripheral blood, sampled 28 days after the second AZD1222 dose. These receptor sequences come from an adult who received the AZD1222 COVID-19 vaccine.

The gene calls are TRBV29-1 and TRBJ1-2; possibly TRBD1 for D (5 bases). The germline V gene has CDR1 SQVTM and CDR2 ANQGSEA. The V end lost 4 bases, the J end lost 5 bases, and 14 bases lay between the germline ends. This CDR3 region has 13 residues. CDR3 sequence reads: CSVGRDQGYGYTF. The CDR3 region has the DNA TGCAGCGTTGGAAGGGACCAGGGATATGGCTACACCTTC. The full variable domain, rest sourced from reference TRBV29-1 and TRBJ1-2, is SAVISQKPSRDICQRGTSLTIQCQVDSQVTMMFWYRQQPGQSLTLIATANQGSEATYESGFVIDKFPISRPNLTFSTLTVSNMSPEDSSIYLCSVGRDQGYGYTFGSGTRLTVV.

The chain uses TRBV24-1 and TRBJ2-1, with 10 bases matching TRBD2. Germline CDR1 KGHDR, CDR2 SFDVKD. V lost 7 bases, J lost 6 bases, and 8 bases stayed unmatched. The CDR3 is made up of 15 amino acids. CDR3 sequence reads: CATSQAGGLGNEQFF. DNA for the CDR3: TGTGCCACCAGCCAAGCGGGGGGGCTCGGCAATGAGCAGTTCTTC.

The CDR3 spells CASSYMGYGYTF. CDR3 in DNA: TGTGCCAGCAGTTACATGGGGTATGGCTACACCTTC. V gene TRBV6-2 or TRBV6-3 combines with J gene TRBJ1-2; D call uncertain. The CDR3 contains 12 residues. The germline V and J ends were trimmed by 2 bases and 5 bases, with 6 bases remaining between them. Germline V gene sequence: CDR1 MNHEY, CDR2 SVGEGT.

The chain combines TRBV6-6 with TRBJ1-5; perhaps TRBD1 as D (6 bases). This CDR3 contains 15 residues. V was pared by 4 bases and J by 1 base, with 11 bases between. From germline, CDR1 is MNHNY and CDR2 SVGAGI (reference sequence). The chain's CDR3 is CASSSQGVSNQPQHF. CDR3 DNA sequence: TGTGCCAGCAGTTCACAGGGAGTCAGCAATCAGCCCCAGCATTTT.

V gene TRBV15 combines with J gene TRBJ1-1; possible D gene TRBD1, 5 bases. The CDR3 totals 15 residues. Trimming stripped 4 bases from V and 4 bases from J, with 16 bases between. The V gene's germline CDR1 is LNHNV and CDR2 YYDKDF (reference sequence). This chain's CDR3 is CATSTRRVEGTEAFF. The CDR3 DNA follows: TGTGCCACCAGCACGCGCAGGGTAGAGGGCACTGAAGCTTTCTTT.

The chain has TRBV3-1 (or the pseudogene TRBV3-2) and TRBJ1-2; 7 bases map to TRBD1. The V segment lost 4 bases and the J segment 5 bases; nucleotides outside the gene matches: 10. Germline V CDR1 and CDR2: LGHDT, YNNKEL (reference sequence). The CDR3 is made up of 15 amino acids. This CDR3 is CASSPYWTGTYGYTF. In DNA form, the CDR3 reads TGTGCCAGCAGCCCTTACTGGACAGGTACTTATGGCTACACCTTC.

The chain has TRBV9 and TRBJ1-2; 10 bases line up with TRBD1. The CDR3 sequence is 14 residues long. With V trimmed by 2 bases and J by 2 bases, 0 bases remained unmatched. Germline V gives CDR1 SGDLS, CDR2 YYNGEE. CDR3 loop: CASSVGQGNYGYTF. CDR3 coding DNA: TGTGCCAGCAGCGTGGGACAGGGGAACTATGGCTACACCTTC.

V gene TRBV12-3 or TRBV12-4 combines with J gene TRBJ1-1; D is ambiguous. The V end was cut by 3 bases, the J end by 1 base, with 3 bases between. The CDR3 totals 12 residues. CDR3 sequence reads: CASSFPNTEAFF. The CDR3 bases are TGTGCCAGCAGTTTCCCGAACACTGAAGCTTTCTTT.

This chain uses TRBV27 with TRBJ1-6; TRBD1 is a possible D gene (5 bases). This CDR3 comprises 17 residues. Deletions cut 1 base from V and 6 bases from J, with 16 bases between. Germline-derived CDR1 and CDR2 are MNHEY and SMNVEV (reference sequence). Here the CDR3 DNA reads TGTGCCAGCAGTTTATTAAGACGCGGGGGGTCTAATTCACCCCTCCACTTT. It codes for CASSLLRRGGSNSPLHF.